These 24 T cell receptor beta chains share one sample of origin, sequenced in a study of regulatory T cells in long-lasting Graves disease. Stated time point: persistent/refractory GD, antithyroid drugs over 5 years with positive TRAb. From PBMCs, RNA was extracted and then used to make the TCR library. Both iRepertoire HTBI primers and Arm-PCR of CDR3 regions were used to build the TCR beta libraries. TCRdb reprocessed the multiplex PCR reads with MiXCR, giving one entry per CDR3 protein. Of roughly 450,000 distinct CDR3 sequences listed, less than 25% are singletons. The sequences come from peripheral blood mononuclear cells (PBMCs), collected when the disease was refractory, from a patient treated with antithyroid drugs. The source of these receptors is a female donor with Graves disease.

This clonotype was observed a few times. The chain is built from TRBV10-3 and TRBJ2-3; tentative D call: TRBD2 (7 bases). Germline CDR1 and CDR2: ENHRY and SYGVKD. The V and J ends lost 10 bases and 4 bases respectively, with 18 bases between them. CDR3 length equals 14 residues. The DNA of the CDR3 is TGTGCCACCTCGGAAGGGGGGGGGCCAGATACGCAGTATTTT. This codes for CATSEGGGPDTQYF.

This clonotype was observed many times. The gene calls are TRBV6-5 and TRBJ1-1, with D unresolved. Germline loops: CDR1 MNHEY, CDR2 SVGAGI. V gave up 0 bases and J gave up 6 bases, with 17 bases separating them. CDR3 size: 16 residues. CDR3 nucleotide sequence: TGTGCCAGCAGTTACTCGGCGGACCACCTTTGGGCTGAAGCTTTCTTT. It encodes CASSYSADHLWAEAFF.

There are a few counts of this clonotype. V is TRBV5-6 and J is TRBJ2-7; D perhaps matches TRBD2 (6 bases). The germline CDR1 and CDR2 sequences are SGHDT and YYEEEE. Trimming shortened V by 4 bases and J by 5 bases, and 16 bases separated the two germline ends. The CDR3 totals 14 residues. CDR3 nucleotides: TGTGCCAGCAGCCTGGCGGGATCAGCCCACGAGCAGTACTTC. Translated, it gives CASSLAGSAHEQYF.

This clonotype has a count of ten or more. The V and J genes are TRBV12-3 or TRBV12-4 and TRBJ1-4, with D unclear. The CDR3 has 12 residues. V was pared by 7 bases and J by 8 bases, with 11 bases between. Here the CDR3 DNA reads TGTGCCAGCACCCTCATTGGCGAAAAACTGTTTTTT. Protein: CASTLIGEKLFF.

This clonotype came up many times. This sequence joins TRBV27 and TRBJ2-7; D unresolved. This CDR3 is 14 amino acids long. V was clipped by 5 bases and J by 7 bases, with 18 bases between them. Germline assignment: CDR1 MNHEY and CDR2 SMNVEV (reference sequence). The DNA of the CDR3 is TGTGCCAGCAGTCCTTCTCGGCTCGGTCGGGAGCAGTACTTC. Its protein product is CASSPSRLGREQYF.

This clonotype came up many times. The V gene is TRBV28, the J gene TRBJ1-1; perhaps TRBD1 as D (6 bases). The V end lost 1 base, the J end lost 3 bases, and 15 bases lay between the germline ends. The CDR3 has 16 residues. CDR1 is MDHEN and CDR2 is SYDVKM in the germline V gene. The CDR3 reads CASSLSAGVQDTEAFF. In DNA form, the CDR3 reads TGTGCCAGCAGTTTATCTGCAGGGGTCCAAGACACTGAAGCTTTCTTT. Full variable domain (outside the CDR3, taken from reference TRBV28 and TRBJ1-1): DVKVTQSSRYLVKRTGEKVFLECVQDMDHENMFWYRQDPGLGLRLIYFSYDVKMKEKGDIPEGYSVSREKKERFSLILESASTNQTSMYLCASSLSAGVQDTEAFFGQGTRLTVV.

This clonotype was seen just once. V gene TRBV28 combines with J gene TRBJ2-1; D tentatively fits TRBD1 or TRBD2 (6 bases each). The length of the CDR3 is 13 residues. Germline V gene lookup returns CDR1 MDHEN and CDR2 SYDVKM. The V end lost 7 bases, the J end lost 6 bases, and 13 bases lay between the germline ends. The CDR3 coding sequence is TGTGCCAGCAAACTTTGGGGGGCCAATGAGCAGTTCTTC. Translation: CASKLWGANEQFF. The full variable domain, its missing parts supplied by reference TRBV28 and TRBJ2-1, is DVKVTQSSRYLVKRTGEKVFLECVQDMDHENMFWYRQDPGLGLRLIYFSYDVKMKEKGDIPEGYSVSREKKERFSLILESASTNQTSMYLCASKLWGANEQFFGPGTRLTVL.

This clonotype was seen ten or more times. The chain uses TRBV9 and TRBJ1-2, with TRBD1 identical over 7 bases. The CDR3 runs to 17 residues. The V segment lost 3 bases and the J segment 4 bases; nucleotides outside the gene matches: 15. Germline loops: CDR1 SGDLS, CDR2 YYNGEE. CDR3 sequence: CASSDPTGGTDIYGYTF. CDR3 nucleotides: TGTGCCAGCAGCGACCCGACTGGCGGGACAGACATCTATGGCTACACCTTC.

This clonotype was observed many times. The rearrangement joins TRBV14 to TRBJ1-6; D not certain. V gave up 2 bases and J gave up 7 bases, with 12 bases separating them. This CDR3 contains 15 residues. CDR1 SGHDN and CDR2 FVKESK come from the germline V gene. In nucleotides, the CDR3 is TGTGCCAGCAGCCAAAACCCGGGTGACAATTCACCCCTCCACTTT. Translated: CASSQNPGDNSPLHF.

In its sample, this clonotype was seen many times. The chain uses TRBV3-1 and TRBJ2-5; D gene uncertain. Germline V gene sequence: CDR1 LGHDT, CDR2 YNNKEL (reference sequence). The V end lost 0 bases, the J end lost 2 bases, and 10 bases lay between the germline ends. The CDR3 extends over 15 amino acids. CDR3 residues: CASSQDLAVQETQYF. The CDR3 DNA is TGTGCCAGCAGCCAAGATCTGGCGGTACAAGAGACCCAGTACTTC.

This clonotype was counted a few times. CDR3 bases: TGTGCCAGCAGCTCCTATTTGACAGATGGAAACACCATATATTTT. It translates to CASSSYLTDGNTIYF. V usage is TRBV7-9 and J usage is TRBJ1-3; maybe TRBD1 (5 bases). The V end was cut by 4 bases, the J end by 3 bases, with 13 bases between. Germline lookup yields CDR1 SEHNR and CDR2 FQNEAQ (reference sequence). There are 15 residues in the CDR3. The complete variable domain, with remaining parts taken from reference TRBV7-9 and TRBJ1-3, reads DTGVSQNPRHKITKRGQNVTFRCDPISEHNRLYWYRQTLGQGPEFLTYFQNEAQLEKSRLLSDRFSAERPKGSFSTLEIQRTEQGDSAMYLCASSSYLTDGNTIYFGEGSWLTVV.

The gene calls are TRBV7-9 and TRBJ1-4, with D tentatively TRBD1 (6 bases). V lost 5 bases to trimming and J lost 8 bases, with 15 bases between them. This CDR3 is built from 14 residues. Per the germline V gene, CDR1 is SEHNR and CDR2 is FQNEAQ (reference sequence). CDR3 bases: TGTGCCAGCAGCCCTAATCGGAGGGGGGAAAAACTGTTTTTT. It translates to CASSPNRRGEKLFF.

The table lists this clonotype with a count of one. The chain couples TRBV20-1 to TRBJ2-7, with a tentative D call TRBD1 (6 bases). Germline V gene lookup returns CDR1 DFQATT and CDR2 SNEGSKA (reference sequence). Between the trimmed V and J ends, which lost 3 bases and 0 bases, there was a span of 18 bases. The CDR3 contains 16 residues. DNA of the CDR3: TGCAGTGCTAGCCCGAGCGACAGGCTATACTCCTACGAGCAGTACTTC. It specifies CSASPSDRLYSYEQYF.

The chain employs TRBV11-2 and TRBJ2-3, with a weak D call TRBD1 (6 bases). CDR1 SGHAT and CDR2 FQNNGV come from the germline V gene. CDR3 length: 14 amino acids. The CDR3 bases are TGTGGCACCAGGAGAGGGGGTCCAACAGATACGCAGTATTTT. This encodes CGTRRGGPTDTQYF.

This clonotype was seen ten or more times. The chain couples TRBV20-1 to TRBJ2-7; D perhaps matches TRBD2 (7 bases). Trimming removed 3 bases from V and 3 bases from J, with 12 bases in between. Germline V gene sequence: CDR1 DFQATT, CDR2 SNEGSKA (reference sequence). The CDR3 has 13 residues. DNA of the CDR3: TGCAGTGCTAGCCAAGGGGGGGGCTACGAGCAGTACTTC. Protein sequence: CSASQGGGYEQYF.

The table lists this clonotype with many counts. This chain uses TRBV27 with TRBJ2-7; 8 bases fit TRBD1. Germline lookup yields CDR1 MNHEY and CDR2 SMNVEV (reference sequence). Germline trimming cut 2 bases from V and 4 bases from J; bases unmatched to any gene: 7. The CDR3 sequence is 15 residues long. This CDR3 is CASSLDRGVHYEQYF. In DNA form, the CDR3 reads TGTGCCAGCAGTTTAGACAGGGGAGTACATTACGAGCAGTACTTC.

This clonotype was counted between two and nine times. The V call is TRBV20-1, the J call TRBJ2-7; the D gene is possibly TRBD1 (6 bases). The germline V and J ends were trimmed by 4 bases and 3 bases, with 19 bases remaining between them. The length of the CDR3 is 15 residues. Germline loops: CDR1 DFQATT, CDR2 SNEGSKA (reference sequence). For the CDR3, the DNA is TGCAGTGCTACCTACCCGATGGGGGCGGGCTACGAGCAGTACTTC. This encodes CSATYPMGAGYEQYF.

A word on this clonotype: Since the CDR3 does not end with the conserved phenylalanine or tryptophan, this likely comes from a read error. The V call is TRBV4-1, the J call TRBJ2-7; D gene uncertain. The CDR3 consists of 13 residues. Germline loops: CDR1 MGHRA, CDR2 YSYEKL. The CDR3 reads CANSQVPNYEQYL. CDR3 coding DNA: TGCGCCAACAGCCAAGTACCGAACTACGAGCAGTACCTC.

This clonotype occurred many times. CDR3 bases: TGTGCCAGCAGCCCCGGTGGGAGAACTAATGAAAAACTGTTTTTT. Its translation: CASSPGGRTNEKLFF. The genes are TRBV3-1 and TRBJ1-4; no clear D gene. CDR3 size: 15 residues. Germline V gene lookup returns CDR1 LGHDT and CDR2 YNNKEL (reference sequence). V gave up 4 bases and J gave up 1 base, with 10 bases separating them.

The chain couples TRBV5-5 to TRBJ1-5, with D perhaps TRBD1 (5 bases). The germline CDR1 and CDR2 sequences are SGHKS and YYEKEE (reference sequence). CDR3 length equals 15 residues. Deletions cut 0 bases from V and 3 bases from J, with 10 bases between. The CDR3 sequence: CASSLGQSDNQPQHF. The CDR3 bases are TGTGCCAGCAGCTTGGGACAGTCGGACAATCAGCCCCAGCATTTT.

This clonotype has a count of ten or more. The V call is TRBV20-1, the J call TRBJ1-1; D might be TRBD1 (6 bases). Germline CDR1 DFQATT, CDR2 SNEGSKA (reference sequence). V was trimmed by 5 bases and J by 5 bases, leaving 12 bases between them. The CDR3 is 12 amino acids. The CDR3 is CSARTGLTEAFF. CDR3 DNA sequence: TGCAGTGCTCGCACAGGGCTAACTGAAGCTTTCTTT.

The CDR3 nucleotides are TGCGCCAGCAGCTTCAAGGGTGGAGGCGAGCAGTACTTC. Its translation: CASSFKGGGEQYF. The gene calls are TRBV5-1 and TRBJ2-7; D may be TRBD2 (5 bases). Per germline, CDR1 SGHRS and CDR2 YFSETQ. V gave up 2 bases and J gave up 6 bases, with 12 bases separating them. The CDR3 is 13 amino acids.

In this sample, this clonotype turned up many times. The genes are TRBV6-1 and TRBJ1-1, with 8 bases that match TRBD1. This CDR3 is built from 12 residues. Germline V gene data show CDR1 as MNHNS and CDR2 as SASEGT. V lost 1 base and J lost 13; bases outside the gene matches: 5. This CDR3 reads CASSEGRDRFFF. The CDR3 region has the DNA TGTGCCAGCAGTGAAGGGCGGGACAGGTTTTTCTTT.

This clonotype turned up a few times. The chain employs TRBV19 and TRBJ2-5, with no clear D. Trimming removed 2 bases from V and 4 bases from J, with 8 bases in between. The CDR3 has 13 amino acids. In germline, CDR1 is LNHDA, CDR2 SQIVND (reference sequence). The CDR3 spells CASSIQNRETQYF. For the CDR3, the DNA is TGTGCCAGTAGTATACAGAACCGAGAGACCCAGTACTTC.